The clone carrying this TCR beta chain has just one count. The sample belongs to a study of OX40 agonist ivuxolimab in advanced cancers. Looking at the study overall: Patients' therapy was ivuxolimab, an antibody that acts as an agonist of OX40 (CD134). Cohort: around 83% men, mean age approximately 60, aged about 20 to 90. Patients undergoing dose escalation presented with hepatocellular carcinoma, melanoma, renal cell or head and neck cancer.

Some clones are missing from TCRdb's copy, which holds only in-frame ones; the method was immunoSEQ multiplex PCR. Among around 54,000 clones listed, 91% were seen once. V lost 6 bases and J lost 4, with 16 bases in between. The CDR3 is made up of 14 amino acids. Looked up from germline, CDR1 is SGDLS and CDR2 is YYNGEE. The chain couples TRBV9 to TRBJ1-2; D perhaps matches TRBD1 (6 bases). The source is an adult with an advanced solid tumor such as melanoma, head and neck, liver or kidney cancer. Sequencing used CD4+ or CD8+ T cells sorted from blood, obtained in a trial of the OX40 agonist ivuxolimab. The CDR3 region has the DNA TGTGCCAGCACCCCCTCCACAGGGCCCTATGGCTACACCTTC. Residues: CASTPSTGPYGYTF.